This TCR beta chain comes out of a study of early stage breast cancer tumors. The CDR3 contains 15 residues. The ends were cut back, 4 bases at V and 5 bases at J, with 18 bases in the middle. CDR1 and CDR2 from the germline V gene are SGHDT and YYEEEE. Overall study results and limits: Tumor and normal breast were distinguished via blood comparison in about 90% of the 16 patients. Tumors had approximately 2.5-fold higher T cell density than normal breast.

On this clone itself: The antigen is undetermined.

The table came from immunoSEQ multiplex PCR; TCRdb's copy has only in-frame clones and leaves some out. The data contain tens of thousands of clones, around 75% of them seen just once; the ten biggest clones take up about 4.3%. The specimen sequenced was blood. The TCR originated in a person in their 40s with breast cancer. The rearrangement uses TRBV5-6 and TRBJ1-1; D unresolved. The CDR3 protein is CASSTYHSTWTEAFF. For the CDR3, the DNA is TGTGCCAGCAGCACGTACCACTCTACTTGGACTGAAGCTTTCTTT.